What follows are 7 T cell receptor beta chains derived from one specimen sequenced in a study of CXCR3-negative and CXCR3-positive naive CD8 T cells (dated by TCRdb to between 2017 and 2020). Sequenced on a NextSeq 550. The Human TCR Profiling Kit (MiLaboratory) was used to prepare UMI-labeled 5' RACE TRB cDNA libraries. After reprocessing by TCRdb, each CDR3 protein sequence is one entry, and no DNA is given. For this sample, the table gives fewer than 95,000 distinct CDR3 sequences. Approximately 1.5% of the sample goes to the ten largest clones. The sample consisted of naive CXCR3- CD8+ T cells from blood. The cell subset or site label of this sample denotes: CD45RO-CCR7+CD27+CD95- naive CD8+ T cells lacking CXCR3 (TNR3-). The source is a human donor in good health. Some clones in this sample may be carry-over from other donors' samples.

The rearrangement joins TRBV14 to TRBJ1-1; TCRdb reports TRBD1, a call that lacks DNA to check it against. Germline loops: CDR1 SGHDN, CDR2 FVKESK. CDR3 length equals 14 residues. The CDR3 region is CASSRDRYGTEAFF.

This chain links TRBV12-3 or TRBV12-4 with TRBJ2-7; the TRBD1 assignment by TCRdb is unverifiable without DNA. The CDR3 sequence is 14 residues long. The CDR3 sequence: CASSLGTGRNEQYF.

This chain connects TRBV24-1 to TRBJ2-7; the D call from TCRdb, TRBD1, cannot be confirmed without DNA. Germline CDR1 is KGHDR and CDR2 is SFDVKD. CDR3 length: 16 amino acids. The CDR3 spells CATSDSGTGDPYEQYF.

This sequence joins TRBV4-2 and TRBJ1-2; TCRdb's D call, TRBD1, is unchecked because there is no DNA. The CDR3 consists of 15 residues. Germline V gene lookup returns CDR1 LGHNA and CDR2 YNFKEQ. The CDR3 protein is CASSQDWDTGYGYTF.

The genes are TRBV6-2 or TRBV6-3 and TRBJ2-1; lacking DNA, the TRBD2 call made by TCRdb goes unchecked. The CDR3 totals 13 residues. Germline V gene sequence: CDR1 MNHEY, CDR2 SVGEGT. The CDR3: CATAGGLYNEQFF.

V gene TRBV28 combines with J gene TRBJ1-2. Germline loops: CDR1 MDHEN, CDR2 SYDVKM. The length of the CDR3 is 15 residues. The CDR3 spells CASTSVRHPNYGYTF.

This chain links TRBV6-2 or TRBV6-3 with TRBJ1-1; the D gene TCRdb calls, TRBD1, cannot be checked with no DNA. The CDR3 runs 16 residues. The V gene's germline CDR1 is MNHEY and CDR2 SVGEGT. The CDR3 is CASVPVPGVDVTEAFF.